This T cell receptor (beta chain) was retrieved from a study of shared clonotypes between healthy human individuals. Turning to the study itself: CD4 naive cells filled three plates per donor, CD4 memory three, CD8 naive two and CD8 memory one.

Germline CDR1 and CDR2: SGHNT and YYREEE (reference sequence). The CDR3 is 15 amino acids. The germline V and J ends were trimmed by 0 bases and 2 bases, with 9 bases remaining between them. Measured with immunoSEQ multiplex PCR; TCRdb has only the in-frame clones, and not every one. The sample lists around 1.6 million clones, around 98% occurring once. This clone occurred once. V gene TRBV5-4 combines with J gene TRBJ2-1; D ambiguous. The sample taken for sequencing was naive CD4+ T cells sorted from blood. Subset here: CD45RA+ positively selected. The clonotype was recovered from a man aged 25 to 40 in good health. Written as DNA, the CDR3 is TGTGCCAGCAGCTTGGACTCATCAACCTACAATGAGCAGTTCTTC. This translates into CASSLDSSTYNEQFF.